This passage covers 24 T cell receptor beta chains from one sample sequenced in a study of PD-1 blockade in classical Hodgkin lymphoma. Measured with immunoSEQ multiplex PCR; TCRdb has only the in-frame clones, and not every one. The sample includes around 37,000 clones, roughly 92% of them seen just once. The time point denotes: cycle 4 day 1 (C4D1), after less than seven weeks of nivolumab. Each patient experienced a relapse that followed autologous stem cell transplantation, and brentuximab vedotin exposure varied. From thawed PBMCs, CD4+ T cells were purified using magnetic negative selection. Here the sequenced sample was CD4+ T cells from blood, taken before the fourth cycle of nivolumab. All receptors derive from a human donor with classical Hodgkin lymphoma.

This sequence joins TRBV27 and TRBJ2-4, with D perhaps matching TRBD1 or TRBD2 (5 bases each). Germline CDR1 MNHEY, CDR2 SMNVEV (reference sequence). The CDR3 length is 18 residues. V was clipped by 0 bases and J by 7 bases, with 22 bases between them. The CDR3 loop reads CASSLSLGAVVQKNIQYF. The CDR3 bases are TGTGCCAGCAGTTTATCCCTCGGGGCGGTGGTCCAAAAGAACATTCAGTACTTC.

CDR3 sequence: CAISESGHINTEAFF. As DNA, the CDR3 is TGTGCCATCAGTGAGTCGGGGCACATTAACACTGAAGCTTTCTTT. This chain joins TRBV10-3 and TRBJ1-1; D is perhaps TRBD1 (5 bases). V was pared by 0 bases and J by 2 bases, with 10 bases between. The CDR3 length is 15 residues. Germline values: CDR1 ENHRY, CDR2 SYGVKD.

This chain joins TRBV7-8 and TRBJ2-1, with TRBD1 as a possible D gene (5 bases). The V end was cut by 6 bases, the J end by 5 bases, with 17 bases between. This CDR3 comprises 15 residues. Germline V CDR1 and CDR2: SGHVS, FQNEAQ. Here the CDR3 reads CASSSRTFRDNEQFF. CDR3 DNA sequence: TGTGCCAGCAGTTCTCGGACATTCAGGGACAATGAGCAGTTCTTC. The full variable domain, rest sourced from reference TRBV7-8 and TRBJ2-1, is GAGVSQSPRYKVAKRGQDVALRCDPISGHVSLFWYQQALGQGPEFLTYFQNEAQLDKSGLPSDRFFAERPEGSVSTLKIQRTQQEDSAVYLCASSSRTFRDNEQFFGPGTRLTVL.

The V and J genes are TRBV29-1 and TRBJ2-5; 8 nucleotides line up with TRBD2. J lost 2 bases, V lost 3 bases, and 11 bases had no gene match. Germline assignment: CDR1 SQVTM and CDR2 ANQGSEA. The CDR3 extends over 16 amino acids. CDR3 residues: CSVEVGGARRQETQYF. In DNA form, the CDR3 reads TGCAGCGTTGAGGTCGGGGGGGCACGTAGACAAGAGACCCAGTACTTC.

This sequence joins TRBV23-1 and TRBJ2-1; TRBD2 matches at 12 bases. TRBV23-1 belongs to the ORF category, with a function that is uncertain. Trimming cost V 4 bases and J 4 bases; bases outside gene matches: 14. The CDR3 runs to 19 residues. CDR3 DNA sequence: TGCGCCAGCAGTCGAACTAGCGGGAGGCCCAAACCAGATTACAATGAGCAGTTCTTC. Amino acid sequence: CASSRTSGRPKPDYNEQFF.

This clone came up once. This chain joins TRBV6-1 and TRBJ1-1; D gene ambiguous. The CDR3 runs to 14 residues. Germline CDR1 and CDR2: MNHNS and SASEGT. The germline V and J ends were trimmed by 4 bases and 1 base, with 10 bases remaining between them. CDR3 sequence: CASSVEGGNTEAFF. CDR3 sequence (DNA): TGTGCCAGCAGTGTGGAGGGAGGGAACACTGAAGCTTTCTTT.

The chain joins TRBV5-1 to TRBJ2-3; 8 nucleotides match TRBD2. Trimming cost V 6 bases and J 2 bases; bases outside gene matches: 14. Germline CDR1 and CDR2: SGHRS and YFSETQ. This CDR3 region has 17 residues. The CDR3 DNA reads TGCGCCAGCACGGTTGCGGGAGGCTACAGAGACACAGATACGCAGTATTTT. This gives the protein CASTVAGGYRDTDTQYF.

The J gene is TRBJ2-1, the V gene TRBV19, with 10 bases fitting TRBD1. Germline CDR1 LNHDA, CDR2 SQIVND (reference sequence). There are 17 residues in the CDR3. V trimming: 3 bases; J trimming: 3 bases; junction bases outside the gene matches: 8. CDR3 loop: CASSISTGGTYYNEQFF. The CDR3 DNA reads as TGTGCCAGTAGTATCTCGACAGGGGGCACATACTACAATGAGCAGTTCTTC.

CDR3 in amino acids: CASSAQQGDRGGYTF. The CDR3 bases are TGTGCCAGCAGCGCCCAACAGGGAGACCGTGGAGGCTACACCTTC. The V call is TRBV7-3, the J call TRBJ1-2, with D perhaps TRBD1 (6 bases). CDR1 and CDR2 (germline): SGHTA, FQGTGA. V dropped 5 bases and J dropped 8 bases, with 21 bases sitting between them. The CDR3 is made up of 15 amino acids.

The chain links TRBV19 to TRBJ2-5, with TRBD2 matching 7 bases. Germline loops: CDR1 LNHDA, CDR2 SQIVND (reference sequence). This CDR3 has 13 residues. Germline trimming cut 10 bases from V and 4 bases from J; bases unmatched to any gene: 9. The CDR3 is CATGPGGGETQYF. CDR3 DNA: TGTGCCACCGGGCCTGGGGGGGGAGAGACCCAGTACTTC.

This chain connects TRBV5-1 to TRBJ2-5, with TRBD2 as a possible D gene (5 bases). Germline V lookup: CDR1 SGHRS, CDR2 YFSETQ. V lost 2 bases and J 5 bases, leaving 10 bases between the germline ends. CDR3 length: 13 residues. The CDR3 spells CASSFGLEETQYF. The CDR3 DNA is TGCGCCAGCAGCTTCGGACTTGAGGAGACCCAGTACTTC.

V gene TRBV27 combines with J gene TRBJ2-1, with 12 bases matching TRBD2. V trimming: 4 bases; J trimming: 9 bases; junction bases outside the gene matches: 13. The CDR3 runs 17 residues. The germline V gene encodes CDR1 MNHEY and CDR2 SMNVEV (reference sequence). The CDR3 here is CASSSQTSGSWSGEQFF. DNA for the CDR3: TGTGCCAGCAGTTCCCAGACTAGCGGGAGTTGGTCTGGTGAGCAGTTCTTC.

The V and J genes are TRBV11-3 and TRBJ2-1; 12 bases map to TRBD2. The CDR3 spans 17 residues. Germline V gene data show CDR1 as SGHNT and CDR2 as YENEEA. Germline trimming cut 5 bases from V and 6 bases from J; bases unmatched to any gene: 11. The CDR3 nucleotides read TGTGCCAGCAGCCCATCACGATGGACTAGCGGGGCCAATGAGCAGTTCTTC. Its protein is CASSPSRWTSGANEQFF. The variable domain in full, with the rest retrieved from reference TRBV11-3 and TRBJ2-1, is EAGVVQSPRYKIIEKKQPVAFWCNPISGHNTLYWYLQNLGQGPELLIRYENEEAVDDSQLPKDRFSAERLKGVDSTLKIQPAELGDSAVYLCASSPSRWTSGANEQFFGPGTRLTVL.

The rearrangement joins TRBV2 to TRBJ2-1, with 9 bases that match TRBD2. V gave up 6 bases and J gave up 5 bases; unmatched junction bases: 8. This CDR3 contains 15 residues. The V gene's germline CDR1 is SNHLY and CDR2 FYNNEI. Written as DNA, the CDR3 is TGTGCCAGCAGGGCATTTAGCGGGGGAAACAATGAGCAGTTCTTC. Protein: CASRAFSGGNNEQFF.

V and J are TRBV11-2 and TRBJ2-3; 9 bases map to TRBD2. The CDR3 loop spans 14 amino acids. The trim removed 5 bases at V and 4 bases at J, leaving 4 bases unmatched. Germline V gene sequence: CDR1 SGHAT, CDR2 FQNNGV. The CDR3 DNA follows: TGTGCCAGCAGCCAGACTAGCGGTCCAGATACGCAGTATTTT. Translation: CASSQTSGPDTQYF.

The V gene is TRBV19, the J gene TRBJ2-3; TRBD2 aligns across 8 bases. V trimming: 1 base; J trimming: 3 bases; junction bases outside the gene matches: 3. The CDR3 extends over 15 amino acids. Germline V gene data show CDR1 as LNHDA and CDR2 as SQIVND (reference sequence). For the CDR3, the DNA is TGTGCCAGTAGTATAGGCCCGGGAGGGACAGATACGCAGTATTTT. This encodes CASSIGPGGTDTQYF.

This sequence joins TRBV30 and TRBJ1-1; D is undetermined. CDR3 length: 11 amino acids. Germline CDR1 and CDR2: GTSNPN and SVGIG (reference sequence). V was pared by 5 bases and J by 1 base, with 5 bases between. The CDR3 sequence: CAWRGNTEAFF. The CDR3 bases are TGTGCCTGGCGGGGGAACACTGAAGCTTTCTTT.

This clone has only one observation. DNA of the CDR3: TGCGCCAGCAGCTTGGGTTCGGGAGGGTGGTACGAGCAGTACTTC. Protein: CASSLGSGGWYEQYF. This chain uses TRBV5-1 with TRBJ2-7; 8 bases line up with TRBD2. Per germline, CDR1 SGHRS and CDR2 YFSETQ. The CDR3 consists of 15 residues. Germline trimming cut 0 bases from V and 4 bases from J; bases unmatched to any gene: 6.

The V and J genes are TRBV15 and TRBJ2-7, with D possibly TRBD2 on 6 matching bases. CDR3 size: 14 residues. Trimming removed 0 bases from V and 3 bases from J, with 9 bases in between. Per the germline V gene, CDR1 is LNHNV and CDR2 is YYDKDF (reference sequence). The CDR3 is CATSREMGGYEQYF. The CDR3 DNA sequence: TGTGCCACCAGCAGAGAAATGGGGGGCTACGAGCAGTACTTC.

This clone was counted once. The genes are TRBV28 and TRBJ1-1, with TRBD1 matching over 8 bases. CDR1 is MDHEN and CDR2 is SYDVKM in the germline V gene. V trimming: 5 bases; J trimming: 0 bases; junction bases outside the gene matches: 11. The CDR3 loop spans 17 amino acids. The CDR3 here is CASSPGQELPMNTEAFF. The CDR3 bases are TGTGCCAGCAGTCCGGGACAGGAACTTCCGATGAACACTGAAGCTTTCTTT.

This rearrangement joins TRBV19 to TRBJ2-7, with 14 bases aligning to TRBD2. The CDR3 is 17 residues long. With 6 bases clipped from V and 1 base from J, the junction kept 8 bases outside the gene matches. CDR1 is LNHDA and CDR2 is SQIVND in the germline V gene (reference sequence). The DNA for the CDR3 is TGTGCCAGTAGCGGGACTAGCGGGAGTAGTGGGTCCTACGAGCAGTACTTC. Protein sequence: CASSGTSGSSGSYEQYF.

The sample holds one count of this clone. The chain combines TRBV6-1 with TRBJ2-7; D is possibly TRBD1 (6 bases). Deletions cut 4 bases from V and 0 bases from J, with 19 bases between. This CDR3 is 17 amino acids long. The germline CDR1 and CDR2 sequences are MNHNS and SASEGT. DNA of the CDR3: TGTGCCAGCAGTGTCTATTGGACAGCTGAGAGCTCCTACGAGCAGTACTTC. Encoded protein: CASSVYWTAESSYEQYF.

J is TRBJ2-1 and V is TRBV7-9; D perhaps matches TRBD2 (5 bases). Trimming left V 9 bases short and J 5 bases short, with 17 bases between. This CDR3 is 14 amino acids long. Germline assignment: CDR1 SEHNR and CDR2 FQNEAQ (reference sequence). In DNA, the CDR3 is TGTGCCAGTTGCCCCTCCGGAGGTAACAATGAGCAGTTCTTC. Its protein is CASCPSGGNNEQFF.

The chain combines TRBV25-1 with TRBJ2-1; the match to TRBD2 covers 10 bases. V shed 5 bases and J 9 bases; nucleotides not matched to a gene: 7. The CDR3 extends over 14 amino acids. The germline V gene encodes CDR1 MGHDK and CDR2 SYGVNS. The DNA for the CDR3 is TGTGCCAGCAGTATCGCGCTAGCGGGAGCTGAGCAGTTCTTC. It encodes CASSIALAGAEQFF.